This is a list of T cell receptor beta chains from one sample in a study of OX40 agonist ivuxolimab in advanced cancers. TCRdb's copy holds only in-frame clones and misses some; the assay was immunoSEQ multiplex PCR. The sample yields approximately 52,000 clones, 70% to 90% seen once. The source material was CD4+ or CD8+ T cells sorted from blood, sampled in a trial of the OX40 agonist ivuxolimab. These receptors all stem from an adult with an advanced solid tumor such as melanoma, head and neck, liver or kidney cancer. Both conserved end residues are part of each CDR3. Each record gives: J gene, V gene, CDR3 protein.

>TRBJ2-7|TRBV28
CASQGASYEQYF
>TRBJ2-5|TRBV13
CASSGRLAGGRETQYF
>TRBJ2-2|TRBV9
CASTYHTGTDKTGELFF
>TRBJ2-7|TRBV7-9
CASSSGTHPYEQYF
>TRBJ1-2|TRBV5-4
CASSHRGQNYGYTF
>TRBJ2-7|TRBV5-4
CAIQGLPNEQYF
>TRBJ1-4|TRBV27
CATGVGWGDEKLFF
>TRBJ2-1|TRBV9
CASSVGGGGLNEQFF
>TRBJ1-6|TRBV27
CASSLTLLPGAGGSYNSPLHF
>TRBJ2-2|TRBV11-2
CASSSGQNTGELFF
>TRBJ2-3|TRBV28
CASKHPPRTTSTDTQYF
>TRBJ2-5|TRBV7-9
CASSASKPGETQYF
>TRBJ1-1|TRBV27
CASSLSTGGVEAFF
>TRBJ1-3|TRBV4-3
CASSQGWGVDPGNTIYF
>TRBJ2-3|TRBV9
CASSPGGGTDTQYF
>TRBJ1-2|TRBV25-1
CASSDTVYQASTGYTF
>TRBJ1-2|TRBV9
CASSVLLTGGYGHTF
>TRBJ2-7|TRBV27
CASSLTGSYEQYF
>TRBJ1-2|TRBV5-1
CASSLRQGMEGYTF
>TRBJ1-1|TRBV6-1
CASSSGTENTEAFF
>TRBJ2-7|TRBV5-5
CASSPVGASYEQYF
>TRBJ1-1|TRBV6-5
CASSYSINTEAFF
>TRBJ1-3|TRBV6-5
CASSSEPGGSGNTIYF
>TRBJ2-7|TRBV7-9
CASSTPGTGTYEQYF
>TRBJ2-7|TRBV2
CASRGGSGNEQYF
>TRBJ2-7|TRBV7-9
CASSPRGVDEQYF
>TRBJ1-5|TRBV15
CATSPLGGQPQHF
>TRBJ1-1|TRBV9
CASSPGNTEAFF
>TRBJ2-7|TRBV6-6
CATTKSYEQYF
>TRBJ2-1|TRBV7-9
CASSLLTGVYNEQFF
>TRBJ1-5|TRBV28
CASSLSARILNQPQHF